Listed below are T cell receptor beta chains from one sample, sequenced in a study of response to subunit inactivated influenza vaccine. TCRdb re-derived calls from the RT-PCR reads in MiXCR, one entry per CDR3 protein. Of roughly 570,000 distinct CDR3 sequences in the sample, over 10% were seen once. The source material was PBMCs from blood, sampled 40 to 50 days after vaccination. These receptors were taken from a man in his fifties or sixties who received an inactivated influenza vaccine. Both conserved end residues are part of each CDR3. Each record gives: D gene, J gene, V gene, clone size, CDR3 DNA, CDR3 protein. D genes are given only for firm matches. Part of the rows lack a size; the others show once, few, many or a class for expanded clones.

.,TRBJ2-7,TRBV27,.,TGTGCCAGCAGTTTCGGACCCACCTCCTACGAGCAGTACTTC,CASSFGPTSYEQYF
TRBD1,TRBJ1-2,TRBV13,few,TGTGCCAGCAGCTCCGACAGGGGGGGATTCTCTACGGAGGGCTACACCTTC,CASSSDRGGFSTEGYTF
.,TRBJ2-1,TRBV27,.,TGTGCCAGCAGTCCGTGGCCCCACAATGAGCAGTTCTTC,CASSPWPHNEQFF
TRBD2,TRBJ2-7,TRBV20-1,many,TGCAGTGCTAGCGGACTAGCGGGATCTTTCGAGCAGTACTTC,CSASGLAGSFEQYF
TRBD2,TRBJ2-3,TRBV5-6,few,TGTGCCAGCAGGTCCCTAGCGGGGGGAAACGAGTGGTATTTT,CASRSLAGGNEWYF
.,TRBJ2-3,TRBV1,.,TGCACCAGCAGCCCCAGAAGAGGGACTAGCGGGCCCCATATAATAAGTGCAGATACGCAGTATTTT,CTSSPRRGTSGPHIISADTQYF
TRBD1,TRBJ1-1,TRBV2,few,TGTGCCAGCAATCGACAGGGTCCGACTGAAGCTTTCTTT,CASNRQGPTEAFF
TRBD1,TRBJ2-2,TRBV5-1,many,TGCGCCAGCAGCCTACGGGACAGGAGGGCCGGGGAGCTGTTTTTT,CASSLRDRRAGELFF
.,TRBJ2-3,TRBV7-9,.,TGTGCCAGCAGCTTGATTTATGGGAAATGGACAGATACGCAGTATTTT,CASSLIYGKWTDTQYF
.,TRBJ1-5,TRBV6-1,few,TGTGCCAGCAGTCCCCGACCGACCGAGCCCCAGCATTTT,CASSPRPTEPQHF
.,TRBJ1-5,TRBV12-3/TRBV12-4,.,TGTGCCAGCAGTCCTCAGGGTAGGCTAGAGCCCCAGCATTTT,CASSPQGRLEPQHF
.,TRBJ2-7,TRBV11-2,many,TGTGCCAGCAGCTTAGTGGGACTGGGGGGTTACGAGCAGTACTTC,CASSLVGLGGYEQYF
.,TRBJ1-1,TRBV27,.,TGTGCCAGCAGATTCGGCGGTTTGAACACTGAAGCTTTCTTT,CASRFGGLNTEAFF
.,TRBJ2-7,TRBV12-3/TRBV12-4,few,TGTGCCAGCAGTTTACCCCCCACCCGCGAGCAGTACTTC,CASSLPPTREQYF
TRBD1,TRBJ1-1,TRBV11-2,many,TGTGCCAGCAGCCCGGACAGGGCCACTGAAGCTTTCTTT,CASSPDRATEAFF
TRBD1,TRBJ2-7,TRBV29-1,many,TGCAGCGTTGAGGACAGGGGCTCCTACGAGCAGTACTTC,CSVEDRGSYEQYF
TRBD2,TRBJ2-1,TRBV20-1,.,TGCAGTGCTAGGGGCGCGGGAACTAGCGGGGGGAACATGATAAATGAGCAGTTCTTC,CSARGAGTSGGNMINEQFF
.,TRBJ2-3,TRBV4-3,.,TGCGCCAGCAGCCCGCGGACAGTCACAGATACGCAGTATTTT,CASSPRTVTDTQYF
.,TRBJ2-3,TRBV20-1,few,TGCAGTGCTAGAGATGAAGATTACACAGATACGCAGTATTTT,CSARDEDYTDTQYF
.,TRBJ2-5,TRBV12-3/TRBV12-4,few,TGTGCCAGCAGTGCTGTAGTCATCCCTGAGACCCAGTACTTC,CASSAVVIPETQYF
.,TRBJ2-7,TRBV5-1,few,TGCGCCAGCAGCTTGGGGCAGGAGGTCAGCGAGCAGTACTTC,CASSLGQEVSEQYF
TRBD2,TRBJ2-7,TRBV6-5,.,TGTGCCAGCAGTTCAACTAGCGGGAGGGACGAGCAGTACTTC,CASSSTSGRDEQYF
.,TRBJ2-4,TRBV27,few,TGTGCCAGCAGTTTATATGATGGGGATCTAGCCAAAAACATTCAGTACTTC,CASSLYDGDLAKNIQYF
.,TRBJ2-1,TRBV12-3/TRBV12-4,.,TGTGCCAGCACCGCGGGGGCCCCCTTCAATGAGCAGTTCTTC,CASTAGAPFNEQFF
.,TRBJ2-3,TRBV24-1,.,TGTGCCACCAGTGATTTATTGGATACGCAGTATTTT,CATSDLLDTQYF
.,TRBJ1-5,TRBV20-1,few,TGCAGTGCTAGAGATGAGTCCAGGTTCCAGCCCCAGCATTTT,CSARDESRFQPQHF
.,TRBJ2-7,TRBV27,.,TGTGCCAGCAGTTTTTCGAGGGTGTCCTACGAGCAGTACTTC,CASSFSRVSYEQYF
TRBD2,TRBJ2-1,TRBV12-3/TRBV12-4,few,TGTGCCAGCAGGAAACTAGCGGGCGCCTACAATGAGCAGTTCTTC,CASRKLAGAYNEQFF
TRBD1,TRBJ2-7,TRBV29-1,many,TGCAGCGTTGGGGGATACAGGGGCGAGCAGTACTTC,CSVGGYRGEQYF
TRBD1,TRBJ2-5,TRBV20-1,many,TGCAGTGTCCCAGATCCGGGACAGCTGGAAGAGACCCAGTACTTC,CSVPDPGQLEETQYF
.,TRBJ2-6,TRBV12-3/TRBV12-4,.,TGTGCCAGCAGTTTCCCGGCCGGGATTCGCCCGTCGTCTGGGGCCAACGTCCTGACTTTC,CASSFPAGIRPSSGANVLTF
.,TRBJ2-5,TRBV9,.,TGTGCCAGCAGCGTAGGAAGTAGAGAGACCCAGTACTTC,CASSVGSRETQYF
TRBD2,TRBJ2-1,TRBV6-2/TRBV6-3,.,TGTGCCAGCAGCAACGGACTAGTGGGTGAGCAGTTCTTC,CASSNGLVGEQFF
TRBD2,TRBJ2-3,TRBV2,few,TGTGCCACCGGACTAGCGGGGGGGCTGACAGATACGCAGTATTTT,CATGLAGGLTDTQYF
TRBD1,TRBJ2-7,TRBV5-1,few,TGCGCCAGCAGCTACCAGACAGGGCCCTACGAGCAGTACTTC,CASSYQTGPYEQYF
.,TRBJ1-5,TRBV12-3/TRBV12-4,many,TGTGCCAGCAGCGCAGGGTATCAGCCCCAGCATTTT,CASSAGYQPQHF
TRBD1,TRBJ2-2,TRBV11-2,.,TGTGCCAGCAGCACCTCCGGGACAGGGGCCGGGGAGCTGTTTTTT,CASSTSGTGAGELFF
.,TRBJ1-2,TRBV15,many,TGTGCCACCTCTCCTGGGACCCAAGACTATGGCTACACCTTC,CATSPGTQDYGYTF
.,TRBJ1-4,TRBV27,.,TGTGCCAGCAAGCCGGTAGCAGGGTCAACTAATGAAAAACTGTTTTTT,CASKPVAGSTNEKLFF
.,TRBJ2-7,TRBV9,.,TGTGCCAGCAGCGTAGCGGCCGATTCGCGGGACGAGCAGTACTTC,CASSVAADSRDEQYF
.,TRBJ1-5,TRBV7-2,.,TGTGCCAGCAGCGCGGCAGGGCGCCTCGTTGGCAATCAGCCCCAGCATTTT,CASSAAGRLVGNQPQHF
.,TRBJ2-2,TRBV10-3,.,TGTGCCATCAGTGAGGGGACGGGGAAACCCGGGGAGCTGTTTTTT,CAISEGTGKPGELFF